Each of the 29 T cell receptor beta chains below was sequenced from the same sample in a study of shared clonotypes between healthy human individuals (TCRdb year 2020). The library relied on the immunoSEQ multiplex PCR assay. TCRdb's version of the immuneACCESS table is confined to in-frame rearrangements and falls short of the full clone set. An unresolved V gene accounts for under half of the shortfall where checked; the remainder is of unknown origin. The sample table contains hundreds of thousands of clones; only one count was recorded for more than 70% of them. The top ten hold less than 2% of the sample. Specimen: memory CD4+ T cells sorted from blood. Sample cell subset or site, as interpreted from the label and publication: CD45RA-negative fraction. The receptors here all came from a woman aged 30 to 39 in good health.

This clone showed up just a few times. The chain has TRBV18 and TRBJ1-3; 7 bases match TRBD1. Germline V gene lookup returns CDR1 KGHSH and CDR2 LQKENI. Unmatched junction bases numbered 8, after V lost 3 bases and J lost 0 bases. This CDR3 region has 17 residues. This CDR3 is CASSPPTGVSSGNTIYF. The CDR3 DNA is TGTGCCAGCTCACCCCCCACAGGGGTCTCCTCTGGAAACACCATATATTTT.

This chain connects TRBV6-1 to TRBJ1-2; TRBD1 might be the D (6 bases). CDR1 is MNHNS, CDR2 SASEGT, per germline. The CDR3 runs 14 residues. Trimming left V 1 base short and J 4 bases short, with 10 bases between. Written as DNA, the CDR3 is TGTGCCAGCAGTGAAGGGTCAGGGGCCTATGGCTACACCTTC. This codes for CASSEGSGAYGYTF.

The DNA of the CDR3 is TGTGCCAGCCAAGGACAGGAGAGCTCCTACGAGCAGTACTTC. Protein product: CASQGQESSYEQYF. The chain combines TRBV27 with TRBJ2-7; 7 positions agree with TRBD1. CDR3 size: 14 residues. The ends lost 8 bases at V and 0 bases at J; junction bases unmatched: 7. CDR1 and CDR2 (germline): MNHEY, SMNVEV (reference sequence).

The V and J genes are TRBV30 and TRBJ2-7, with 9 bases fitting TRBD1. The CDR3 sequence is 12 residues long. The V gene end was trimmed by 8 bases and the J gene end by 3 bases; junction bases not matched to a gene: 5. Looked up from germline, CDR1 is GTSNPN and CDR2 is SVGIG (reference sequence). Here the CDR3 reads CAGDRGYYEQYF. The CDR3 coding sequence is TGTGCCGGTGACAGGGGGTACTACGAGCAGTACTTC.

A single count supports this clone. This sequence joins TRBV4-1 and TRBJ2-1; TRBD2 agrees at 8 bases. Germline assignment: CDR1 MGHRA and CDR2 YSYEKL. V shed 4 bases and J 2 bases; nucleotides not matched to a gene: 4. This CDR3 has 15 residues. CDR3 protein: CASSPGSGAYNEQFF. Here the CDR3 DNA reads TGCGCCAGCAGCCCAGGTAGCGGGGCCTACAATGAGCAGTTCTTC.

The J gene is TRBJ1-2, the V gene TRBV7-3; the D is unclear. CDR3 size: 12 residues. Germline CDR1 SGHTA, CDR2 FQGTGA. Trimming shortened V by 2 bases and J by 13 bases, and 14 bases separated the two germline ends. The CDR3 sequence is CASSLVSSRGTF. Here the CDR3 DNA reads TGTGCCAGCAGCTTAGTGTCATCCCGGGGCACCTTC.

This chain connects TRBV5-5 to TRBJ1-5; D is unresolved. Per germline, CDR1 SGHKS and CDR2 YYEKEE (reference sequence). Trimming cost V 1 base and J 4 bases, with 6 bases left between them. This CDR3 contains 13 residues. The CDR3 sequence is CASSLTVNQPQHF. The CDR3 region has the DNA TGTGCCAGCAGCTTGACAGTGAATCAGCCCCAGCATTTT.

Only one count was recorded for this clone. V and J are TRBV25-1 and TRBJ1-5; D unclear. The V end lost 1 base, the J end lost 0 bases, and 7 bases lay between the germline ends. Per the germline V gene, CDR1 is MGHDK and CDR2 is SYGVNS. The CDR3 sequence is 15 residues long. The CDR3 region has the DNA TGTGCCAGCAGTGAATCGGGAGGTAGCAATCAGCCCCAGCATTTT. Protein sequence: CASSESGGSNQPQHF.

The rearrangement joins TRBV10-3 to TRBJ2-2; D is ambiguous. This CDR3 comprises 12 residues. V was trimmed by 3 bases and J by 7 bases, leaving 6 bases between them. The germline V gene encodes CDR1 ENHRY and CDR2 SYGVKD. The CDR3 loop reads CAISDILGELFF. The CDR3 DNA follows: TGTGCCATCAGTGACATACTCGGGGAGCTGTTTTTT.

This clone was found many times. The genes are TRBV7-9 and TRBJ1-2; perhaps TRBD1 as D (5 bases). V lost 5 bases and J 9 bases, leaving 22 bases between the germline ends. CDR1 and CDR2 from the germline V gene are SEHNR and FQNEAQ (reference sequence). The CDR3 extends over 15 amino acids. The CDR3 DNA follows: TGTGCCAGCAGCAAAACAGTTGGGGGTCAACTTCGCTACACCTTC. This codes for CASSKTVGGQLRYTF.

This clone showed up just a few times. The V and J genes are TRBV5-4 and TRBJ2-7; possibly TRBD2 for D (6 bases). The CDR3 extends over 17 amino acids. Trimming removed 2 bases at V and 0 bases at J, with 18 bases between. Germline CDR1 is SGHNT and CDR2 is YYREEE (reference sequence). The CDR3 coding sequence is TGTGCCAGCAGCTTCTTCGGTAATAGCGGCCACTCCTACGAGCAGTACTTC. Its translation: CASSFFGNSGHSYEQYF.

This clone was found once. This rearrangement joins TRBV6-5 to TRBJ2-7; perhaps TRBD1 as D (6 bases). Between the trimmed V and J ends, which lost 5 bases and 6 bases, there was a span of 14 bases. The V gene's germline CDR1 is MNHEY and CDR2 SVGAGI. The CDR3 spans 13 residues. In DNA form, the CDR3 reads TGTGCCAGCAGTACTCAGGCAGGGGTCGAGCAGTACTTC. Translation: CASSTQAGVEQYF.

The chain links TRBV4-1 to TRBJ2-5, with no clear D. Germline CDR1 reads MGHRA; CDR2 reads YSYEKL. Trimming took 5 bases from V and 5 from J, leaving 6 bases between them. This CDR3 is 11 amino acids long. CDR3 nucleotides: TGCGCCAGCAGCGGCCTGGAGACCCAGTACTTC. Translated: CASSGLETQYF.

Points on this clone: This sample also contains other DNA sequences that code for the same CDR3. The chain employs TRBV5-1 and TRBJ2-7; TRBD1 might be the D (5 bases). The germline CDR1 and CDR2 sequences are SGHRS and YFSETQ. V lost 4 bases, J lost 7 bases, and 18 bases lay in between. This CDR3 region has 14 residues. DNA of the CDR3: TGCGCCAGCAGCCCTGGGCAAGGGGCCTGGGAGCAGTACTTC. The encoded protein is CASSPGQGAWEQYF.

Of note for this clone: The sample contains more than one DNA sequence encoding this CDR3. The CDR3 is CASSSGVAGNTIYF. The CDR3 DNA follows: TGTGCCAGCAGCTCAGGGGTGGCGGGAAACACCATATATTTT. The rearrangement uses TRBV11-2 and TRBJ1-3, with D perhaps TRBD1 (6 bases). The CDR3 covers 14 residues. Trimming shortened V by 4 bases and J by 4 bases, and 11 bases separated the two germline ends. Germline CDR1 and CDR2: SGHAT and FQNNGV.

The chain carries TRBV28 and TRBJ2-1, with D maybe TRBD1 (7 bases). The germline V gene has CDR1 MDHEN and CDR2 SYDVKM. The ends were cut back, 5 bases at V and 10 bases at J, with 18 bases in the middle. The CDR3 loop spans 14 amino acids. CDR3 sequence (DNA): TGTGCCAGCAGTGCGTCACAGGGGAGGAGGGAGCAGTTCTTC. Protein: CASSASQGRREQFF.

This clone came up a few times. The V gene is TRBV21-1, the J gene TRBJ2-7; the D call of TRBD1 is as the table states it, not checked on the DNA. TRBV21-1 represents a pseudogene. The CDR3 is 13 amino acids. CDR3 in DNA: TGTGCCAGCGACAGGCCGGGGTCATGGGAGCAGTACTTC. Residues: CASDRPGSWEQYF.

The CDR3 loop reads CAISESRRAGETQYF. CDR3 coding DNA: TGTGCCATCAGTGAGTCCAGAAGGGCGGGCGAGACCCAGTACTTC. The rearrangement joins TRBV10-3 to TRBJ2-5; the D gene is possibly TRBD2 (5 bases). Germline CDR1 ENHRY, CDR2 SYGVKD. This CDR3 contains 15 residues. V lost 0 bases to trimming and J lost 5 bases, with 13 bases between them.

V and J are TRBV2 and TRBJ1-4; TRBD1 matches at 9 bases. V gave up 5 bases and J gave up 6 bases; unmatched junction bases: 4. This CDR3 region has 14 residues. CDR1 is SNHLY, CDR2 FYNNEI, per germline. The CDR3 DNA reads TGTGCCAGCAGTCCGGACAGGGGAGATGAAAAACTGTTTTTT. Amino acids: CASSPDRGDEKLFF.

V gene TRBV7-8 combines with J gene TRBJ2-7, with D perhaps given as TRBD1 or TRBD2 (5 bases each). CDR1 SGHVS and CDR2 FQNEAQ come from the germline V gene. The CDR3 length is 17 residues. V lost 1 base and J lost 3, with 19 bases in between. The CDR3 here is CASSLGGGAGRHYEQYF. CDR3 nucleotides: TGTGCCAGCAGCTTAGGGGGTGGCGCAGGGAGACACTACGAGCAGTACTTC.

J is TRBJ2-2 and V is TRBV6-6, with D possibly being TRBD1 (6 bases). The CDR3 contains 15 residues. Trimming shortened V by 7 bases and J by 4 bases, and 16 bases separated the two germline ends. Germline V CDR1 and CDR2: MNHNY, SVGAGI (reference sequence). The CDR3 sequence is CASTPTRGGTGELFF. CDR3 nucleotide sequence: TGTGCCAGCACGCCGACCAGAGGGGGCACCGGGGAGCTGTTTTTT.

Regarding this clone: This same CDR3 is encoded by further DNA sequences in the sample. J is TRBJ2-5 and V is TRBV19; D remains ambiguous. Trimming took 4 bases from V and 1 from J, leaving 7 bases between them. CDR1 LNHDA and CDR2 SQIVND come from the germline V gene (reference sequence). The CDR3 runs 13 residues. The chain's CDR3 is CASSKGIQETQYF. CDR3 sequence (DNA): TGTGCCAGTAGTAAGGGAATCCAAGAGACCCAGTACTTC.

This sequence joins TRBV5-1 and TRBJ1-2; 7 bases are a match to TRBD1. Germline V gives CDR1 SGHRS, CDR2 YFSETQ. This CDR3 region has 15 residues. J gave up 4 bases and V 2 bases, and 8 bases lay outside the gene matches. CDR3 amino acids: CASSLFQGGGYGYTF. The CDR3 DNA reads TGCGCCAGCAGCTTATTCCAGGGGGGAGGCTATGGCTACACCTTC.

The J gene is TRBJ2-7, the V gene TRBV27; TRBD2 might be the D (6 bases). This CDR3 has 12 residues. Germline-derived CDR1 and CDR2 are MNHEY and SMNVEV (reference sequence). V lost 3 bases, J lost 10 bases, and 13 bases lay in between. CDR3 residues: CASSFGGRKQYF. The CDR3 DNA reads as TGTGCCAGCAGTTTCGGGGGAAGGAAACAGTACTTC.

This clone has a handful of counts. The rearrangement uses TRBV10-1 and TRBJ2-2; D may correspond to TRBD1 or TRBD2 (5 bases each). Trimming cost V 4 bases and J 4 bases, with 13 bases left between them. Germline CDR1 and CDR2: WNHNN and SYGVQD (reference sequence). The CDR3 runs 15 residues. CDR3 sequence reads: CASSVSGTGTGELFF. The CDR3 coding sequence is TGCGCCAGCAGTGTCTCCGGGACGGGCACCGGGGAGCTGTTTTTT.

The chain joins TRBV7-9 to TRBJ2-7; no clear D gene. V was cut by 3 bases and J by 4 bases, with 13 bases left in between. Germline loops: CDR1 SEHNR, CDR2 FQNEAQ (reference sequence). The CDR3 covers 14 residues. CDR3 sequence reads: CASSFSFSLYEQYF. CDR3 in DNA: TGTGCCAGCAGCTTCAGTTTTTCTCTTTACGAGCAGTACTTC.

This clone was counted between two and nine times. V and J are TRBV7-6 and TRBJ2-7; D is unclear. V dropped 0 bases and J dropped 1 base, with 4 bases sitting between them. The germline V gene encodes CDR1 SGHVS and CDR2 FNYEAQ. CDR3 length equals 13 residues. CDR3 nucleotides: TGTGCCAGCAGCTTAGCCGTGTCCTACGAGCAGTACTTC. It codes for CASSLAVSYEQYF.

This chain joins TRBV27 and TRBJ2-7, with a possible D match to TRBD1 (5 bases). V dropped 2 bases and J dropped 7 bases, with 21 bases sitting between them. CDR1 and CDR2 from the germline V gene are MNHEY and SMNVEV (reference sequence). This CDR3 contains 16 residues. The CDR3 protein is CASSLRRGSASREQYF. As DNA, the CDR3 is TGTGCCAGCAGTTTACGTAGGGGCTCCGCGTCCCGGGAGCAGTACTTC.

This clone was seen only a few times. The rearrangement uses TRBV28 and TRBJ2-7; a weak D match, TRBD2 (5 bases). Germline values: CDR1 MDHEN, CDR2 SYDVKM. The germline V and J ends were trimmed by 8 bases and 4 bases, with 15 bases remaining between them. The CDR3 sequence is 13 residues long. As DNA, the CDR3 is TGTGCCAGCGGACCCGCCCGAGGGTACGAGCAGTACTTC. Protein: CASGPARGYEQYF. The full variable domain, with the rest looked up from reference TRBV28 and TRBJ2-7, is DVKVTQSSRYLVKRTGEKVFLECVQDMDHENMFWYRQDPGLGLRLIYFSYDVKMKEKGDIPEGYSVSREKKERFSLILESASTNQTSMYLCASGPARGYEQYFGPGTRLTVT.